Given below is one TCR beta chain in context. These data come from a study of PD-1 blockade in classical Hodgkin lymphoma. The time point: cycle 4 day 1 (C4D1), after more than 5 weeks of nivolumab. There was relapse after autologous stem cell transplantation in every patient, and there was variation in brentuximab vedotin exposure. Method: immunoSEQ multiplex PCR; TCRdb's copy keeps in-frame clones and lacks some. The sample carries 75,000 to 95,000 clones, 83% recorded once. Here the sequenced sample was peripheral blood mononuclear cells (PBMCs), taken before the fourth cycle of nivolumab. This clonotype was obtained from a human donor with classical Hodgkin lymphoma.

The CDR3 DNA is TGTGCCAGGTCGCGGGCGGCAGCCCAACGACCCCAAGAGACCCAGTACTTC. Translated: CARSRAAAQRPQETQYF. The genes are TRBV7-7 and TRBJ2-5, with D perhaps matching TRBD2 (5 bases). V shed 9 bases and J shed 1 base, with 24 bases lying between them. CDR3 length equals 17 residues. Germline V gives CDR1 SSHAT, CDR2 FNYEAQ (reference sequence).